The next 17 T cell receptor beta chains were all read from a single sample in a study of identical twins. TCRdb reprocessed the 5' RACE reads with MiXCR, giving one entry per CDR3 protein. The sample shows approximately 620,000 distinct CDR3 sequences, over 8.5% of them seen only once. These records were also assigned to another study, of yellow fever vaccine responses in identical twins.

Source material: PBMCs. Receptor source: a woman aged 18-29 years in good health.

The gene calls are TRBV7-2 and TRBJ2-3; D is uncertain. The CDR3 loop spans 15 amino acids. Germline CDR1 SGHTA, CDR2 FQGNSA. Trimming removed 3 bases from V and 4 bases from J, with 14 bases in between. Here the CDR3 DNA reads TGTGCCAGCAGCTTCTCCGGCTCGTCCCCAGATACGCAGTATTTT. It yields the protein CASSFSGSSPDTQYF. Variable domain in full (rest from reference TRBV7-2 and TRBJ2-3): GAGVSQSPSNKVTEKGKDVELRCDPISGHTALYWYRQSLGQGLEFLIYFQGNSAPDKSGLPSDRFSAERTGGSVSTLTIQRTQQEDSAVYLCASSFSGSSPDTQYFGPGTRLTVL.

This clonotype has just a few counts. The rearrangement links TRBV11-3 to TRBJ2-1; 8 bases line up with TRBD1. Germline assignment: CDR1 SGHNT and CDR2 YENEEA. The CDR3 spans 17 residues. Trimming removed 5 bases from V and 2 bases from J; junction bases left unmatched: 11. In DNA form, the CDR3 reads TGTGCCAGCAGCAAGCAGGGGGCCGGGACAACCTACAATGAGCAGTTCTTC. It yields the protein CASSKQGAGTTYNEQFF.

The V gene is TRBV10-1, the J gene TRBJ2-1; D is possibly TRBD2 (5 bases). Trimming cost V 2 bases and J 6 bases, with 11 bases left between them. The germline CDR1 and CDR2 sequences are WNHNN and SYGVQD (reference sequence). This CDR3 contains 14 residues. Here the CDR3 reads CASSEVRAPNEQFF. CDR3 in DNA: TGCGCCAGCAGTGAGGTGCGGGCCCCCAATGAGCAGTTCTTC.

In this sample, this clonotype turned up many times. This chain uses TRBV5-1 with TRBJ2-1; the match to TRBD1 covers 8 bases. CDR3 length: 13 amino acids. V gave up 7 bases and J gave up 5 bases; unmatched junction bases: 5. Germline CDR1 SGHRS, CDR2 YFSETQ. DNA of the CDR3: TGCGCCAGCTCGGACAGGGTCAACAATGAGCAGTTCTTC. As protein: CASSDRVNNEQFF.

This clonotype was recorded at least ten times. The chain joins TRBV12-3 or TRBV12-4 to TRBJ2-2; D is unresolved. The CDR3 runs 15 residues. V was clipped by 3 bases and J by 7 bases, with 15 bases between them. The CDR3 bases are TGTGCCAGCAGTTTGTGGGCTAGTTCAGTCGGGGAGCTGTTTTTT. Protein sequence: CASSLWASSVGELFF.

The chain combines TRBV20-1 with TRBJ2-2; tentatively, D is TRBD1 (6 bases). V lost 1 base, J lost 4 bases, and 10 bases lay in between. Per germline, CDR1 DFQATT and CDR2 SNEGSKA (reference sequence). This CDR3 region has 14 residues. This CDR3 reads CSARVQGSTGELFF. In nucleotides, the CDR3 is TGCAGTGCTAGAGTCCAGGGGAGCACCGGGGAGCTGTTTTTT.

This clonotype came up a few times. This chain links TRBV20-1 with TRBJ1-2; D is perhaps TRBD1 (6 bases). Germline-derived CDR1 and CDR2 are DFQATT and SNEGSKA (reference sequence). Deletions cut 3 bases from V and 8 bases from J, with 19 bases between. The CDR3 sequence is 14 residues long. CDR3 coding DNA: TGCAGTGCTAGCGGGGACACCCCTGTTTTGGGCTACACCTTC. It is translated as CSASGDTPVLGYTF.

This clonotype was detected only a few times. The J gene is TRBJ2-6, the V gene TRBV29-1, with D hard to call. The CDR3 loop spans 15 amino acids. Germline loops: CDR1 SQVTM, CDR2 ANQGSEA. V gave up 0 bases and J gave up 1 base, with 7 bases separating them. CDR3 sequence: CSVEDSRSGANVLTF. Here the CDR3 DNA reads TGCAGCGTTGAAGATTCTCGGTCTGGGGCCAACGTCCTGACTTTC.

This clonotype has just a few counts. The chain couples TRBV10-3 to TRBJ2-3, with D perhaps matching TRBD1 (6 bases). Trimming removed 0 bases from V and 0 bases from J, with 13 bases in between. This CDR3 spans 17 amino acids. CDR1 ENHRY and CDR2 SYGVKD come from the germline V gene. CDR3: CAISESHGTPSTDTQYF. The CDR3 DNA reads as TGTGCCATCAGTGAGTCGCACGGGACACCGAGCACAGATACGCAGTATTTT.

The chain has TRBV4-2 and TRBJ2-6; no reliable D call. From germline, CDR1 is LGHNA and CDR2 YNFKEQ. The CDR3 spans 15 residues. With 1 base removed from V and 4 bases from J, the gap between germline ends came to 8 bases. CDR3 residues: CASSQATVGANVLTF. The CDR3 region has the DNA TGTGCCAGCAGCCAAGCTACAGTCGGGGCCAACGTCCTGACTTTC.

This clonotype has a handful of counts. One junction end disagrees with the germline gene, perhaps due to a read error. The chain employs TRBV7-7 and TRBJ2-1, with a possible D match to TRBD1 (5 bases). The CDR3 has 11 amino acids. Germline CDR1 and CDR2: SSHAT and FNYEAQ (reference sequence). The CDR3 loop reads CASSFWGGQFF. The CDR3 coding sequence is TGTGCTAGCAGCTTCTGGGGCGGGCAGTTCTTC.

This clonotype was seen only a few times. The rearrangement uses TRBV29-1 and TRBJ2-1, with TRBD2 identical over 9 bases. The CDR3 consists of 18 residues. V shed 4 bases, J shed 3 bases, and the junction held 16 bases outside the gene matches. The V gene's germline CDR1 is SQVTM and CDR2 ANQGSEA. CDR3 protein: CSVVVGTSSANNYNEQFF. The CDR3 coding sequence is TGCAGCGTTGTGGTAGGGACTAGCTCAGCAAATAACTACAATGAGCAGTTCTTC.

This clonotype has more than one count but fewer than ten. CDR3 in amino acids: CASTRQTTNTGELFF. CDR3 in DNA: TGTGCCAGCACCCGACAGACCACGAACACCGGGGAGCTGTTTTTT. V gene TRBV7-9 combines with J gene TRBJ2-2, with D tentatively TRBD1 (5 bases). This CDR3 comprises 15 residues. Between the trimmed V and J ends, which lost 7 bases and 0 bases, there was a span of 12 bases. Germline V gene lookup returns CDR1 SEHNR and CDR2 FQNEAQ (reference sequence). The whole variable domain, remainder taken from reference TRBV7-9 and TRBJ2-2, is DTGVSQNPRHKITKRGQNVTFRCDPISEHNRLYWYRQTLGQGPEFLTYFQNEAQLEKSRLLSDRFSAERPKGSFSTLEIQRTEQGDSAMYLCASTRQTTNTGELFFGEGSRLTVL.

This clonotype was detected many times. The chain carries TRBV11-1 and TRBJ1-6; TRBD1 might be the D (5 bases). Trimming removed 0 bases at V and 8 bases at J, with 20 bases between. This CDR3 is 18 amino acids long. Germline V CDR1 and CDR2: SGHAT, FQDESV (reference sequence). In nucleotides, the CDR3 is TGTGCCAGCAGCTTAGCGCTAGCGTCGCAGGGTGGCGATTCACCCCTCCACTTT. As protein: CASSLALASQGGDSPLHF.

This clonotype has just a few counts. The J gene is TRBJ2-7, the V gene TRBV19; 8 nucleotides line up with TRBD2. In germline, CDR1 is LNHDA, CDR2 SQIVND (reference sequence). This CDR3 is 16 amino acids long. V was clipped by 4 bases and J by 1 base; unmatched bases: 9. The CDR3 bases are TGTGCCAGTAGTACGCCGGGGACTAGTGGGTCCTACGAGCAGTACTTC. It yields the protein CASSTPGTSGSYEQYF. Supplemented by reference TRBV19 and TRBJ2-7, the full variable domain reads DGGITQSPKYLFRKEGQNVTLSCEQNLNHDAMYWYRQDPGQGLRLIYYSQIVNDFQKGDIAEGYSVSREKKESFPLTVTSAQKNPTAFYLCASSTPGTSGSYEQYFGPGTRLTVT.

This clonotype was detected only a few times. The chain joins TRBV6-1 to TRBJ2-7, with D unclear. This CDR3 has 14 residues. Germline-derived CDR1 and CDR2 are MNHNS and SASEGT. Trimming removed 10 bases at V and 5 bases at J, with 21 bases between. CDR3 in DNA: TGTGCCACCTCAAGAGGTATCGGTCTCCACGAGCAGTACTTC. Translating it yields CATSRGIGLHEQYF.

This clonotype was observed at least ten times. V gene TRBV24-1 combines with J gene TRBJ1-4; D gene uncertain. Germline V gene lookup returns CDR1 KGHDR and CDR2 SFDVKD. The CDR3 totals 15 residues. The germline V and J ends were trimmed by 4 bases and 8 bases, with 16 bases remaining between them. The CDR3 coding sequence is TGTGCCACCAGTGACCCTGCAGGATCGGCGGAAAAACTGTTTTTT. It is translated as CATSDPAGSAEKLFF.